In its sample, the clone carrying this T cell receptor (beta chain) was seen once. Measured with immunoSEQ multiplex PCR; TCRdb has only the in-frame clones, and not every one. The sample yields about 250,000 clones, approximately 84% seen once. The sample belongs to a study of blood T cell repertoires in COVID-19. Across the study: Acute and convalescent COVID-19 samples came from the United States, Italy and Spain. The analysed material was cDNA or gDNA that came from T cells, B-cell-depleted T cells, or PBMCs.

The CDR3 length is 13 residues. Trimming stripped 7 bases from V and 1 base from J, with 10 bases between. The source material was PBMCs or T cells enriched from blood (not recorded which). The receptor was derived from a woman aged 50 to 65 who had been exposed to COVID-19. The chain recombines TRBV12-3 or TRBV12-4 with TRBJ1-1, with D hard to call. The DNA of the CDR3 is TGTGCCAGCACCTCGCGGGCGAACACTGAAGCTTTCTTT. This translates into CASTSRANTEAFF.